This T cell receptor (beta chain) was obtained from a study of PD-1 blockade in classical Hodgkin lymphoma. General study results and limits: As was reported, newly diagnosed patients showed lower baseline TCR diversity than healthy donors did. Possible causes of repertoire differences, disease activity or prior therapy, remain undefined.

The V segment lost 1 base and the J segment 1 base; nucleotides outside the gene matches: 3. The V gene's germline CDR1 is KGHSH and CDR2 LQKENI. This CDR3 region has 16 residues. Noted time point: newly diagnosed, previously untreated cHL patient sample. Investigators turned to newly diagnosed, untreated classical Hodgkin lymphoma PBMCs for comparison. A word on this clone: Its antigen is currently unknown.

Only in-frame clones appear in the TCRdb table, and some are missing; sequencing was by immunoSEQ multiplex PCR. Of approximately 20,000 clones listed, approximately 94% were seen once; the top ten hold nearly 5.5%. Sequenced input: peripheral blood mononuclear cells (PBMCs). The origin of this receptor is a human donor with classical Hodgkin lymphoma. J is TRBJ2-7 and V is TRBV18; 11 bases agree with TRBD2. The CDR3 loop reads CASSPLLAGGSYEQYF. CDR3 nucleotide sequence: TGTGCCAGCTCACCACTCCTAGCGGGGGGTTCCTACGAGCAGTACTTC. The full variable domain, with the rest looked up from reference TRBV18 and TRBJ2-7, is NAGVMQNPRHLVRRRGQEARLRCSPMKGHSHVYWYRQLPEEGLKFMVYLQKENIIDESGMPKERFSAEFPKEGPSILRIQQVVRGDSAAYFCASSPLLAGGSYEQYFGPGTRLTVT.